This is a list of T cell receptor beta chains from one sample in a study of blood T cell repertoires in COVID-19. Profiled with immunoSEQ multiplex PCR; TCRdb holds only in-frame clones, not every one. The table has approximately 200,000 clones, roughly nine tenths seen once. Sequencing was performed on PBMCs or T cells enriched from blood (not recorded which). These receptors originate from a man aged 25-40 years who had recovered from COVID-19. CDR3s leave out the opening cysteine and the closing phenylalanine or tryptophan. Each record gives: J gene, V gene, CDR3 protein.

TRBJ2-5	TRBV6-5	ASSPMTFPQETQY
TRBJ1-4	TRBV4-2	ASSQDKGQTNEKLF
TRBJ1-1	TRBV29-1	SVIGTGNLEAF
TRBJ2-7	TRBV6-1	ASSEVGVSSYEQY
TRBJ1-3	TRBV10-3	AIRDRAVSGNTIY
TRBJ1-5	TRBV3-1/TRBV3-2	ASSQTSDRGTAQH
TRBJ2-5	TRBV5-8	ASRGLLQETQY
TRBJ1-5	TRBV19	ASSQGQGSNQPQH
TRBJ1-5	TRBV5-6	ASSSGTKINQPQH
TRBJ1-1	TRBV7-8	ASSELMNTEAF
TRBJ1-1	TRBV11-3	ASSQGANTEAF
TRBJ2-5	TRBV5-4	ASSKPGSLQETQY
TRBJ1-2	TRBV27	ASGGAGEYGYT
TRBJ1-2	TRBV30	AWSVLRGRFYGYT
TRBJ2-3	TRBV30	AWTSVSTDTQY
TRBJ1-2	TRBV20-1	SARALYGYT
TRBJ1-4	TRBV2	ASSRQGADNEKLF
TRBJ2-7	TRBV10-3	AISSVGRSSYEQY
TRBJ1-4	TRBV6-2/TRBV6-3	ASSWEGEEKLF
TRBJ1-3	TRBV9	ASSLRRGTAGNTIY
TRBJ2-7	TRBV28	ASSLSPQRGSSGEQY
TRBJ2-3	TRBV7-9	ASTGSGAGGFAITDTQY
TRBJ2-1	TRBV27	ASSSGGNSYNEQF
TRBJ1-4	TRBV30	AWSAPGAREKLF
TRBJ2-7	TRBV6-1	ASSDLATPAYEQY
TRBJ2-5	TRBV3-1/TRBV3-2	ASSQSLWGGETQY
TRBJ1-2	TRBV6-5	ASSSGGAQSYGYT
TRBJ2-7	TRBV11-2	ASSSKTGGHTYEQY
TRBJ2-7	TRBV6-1	ASSEDRQGPYEQY